These T cell receptor beta chains were read from a single sample in a study of T cell repertoires in cytomegalovirus infection. TCRdb ran MiXCR on the reads and lists one entry per CDR3 protein. The repertoire holds 150,000 to 200,000 distinct CDR3 sequences, roughly 14% seen once, with over 25% in the top ten. The sequenced sample consisted of PBMCs. These receptors came from a human donor in good health (CMV status not recorded). Some clones in this sample may be carry-over from other donors' samples. Both conserved end residues are part of each CDR3. A D gene is named only where the DNA matches it firmly. Clone size appears in some rows only: once, few, many, or a class for an expanded clone.

v_call,clone_size,j_call,d_call,cdr3_aa,cdr3_nt
TRBV5-1,few,TRBJ2-7,NA,CASSLVGVPYEQYF,TGCGCCAGCAGCTTGGTAGGGGTCCCCTACGAGCAGTACTTC
TRBV6-6,NA,TRBJ2-2,TRBD2,CASSYWEGTGELFF,TGTGCCAGCAGTTACTGGGAGGGCACCGGGGAGCTGTTTTTT
TRBV29-1,NA,TRBJ2-1,NA,CSVTTGEAYNEQFF,TGCAGCGTTACCACAGGGGAGGCATACAATGAGCAGTTCTTC
TRBV28,many,TRBJ1-2,NA,CASRLDGAVGGYTF,TGTGCCAGCAGGCTAGACGGGGCAGTGGGGGGCTACACCTTC
TRBV7-4,NA,TRBJ2-2,NA,CASRASGPLAGELFF,TGTGCCAGCAGAGCTTCGGGACCCCTGGCCGGGGAGCTGTTTTTT
TRBV7-2,few,TRBJ2-5,TRBD1,CASSLGDRGPGETQYF,TGTGCCAGCAGCTTAGGGGACAGGGGTCCGGGAGAGACCCAGTACTTC
TRBV6-2/TRBV6-3,NA,TRBJ2-1,NA,CASSKGGWNNEQFF,TGTGCCAGCAGTAAGGGTGGATGGAACAATGAGCAGTTCTTC
TRBV29-1,few,TRBJ1-1,NA,CSVEEWEAFF,TGCAGCGTTGAAGAGTGGGAAGCTTTCTTT
TRBV20-1,NA,TRBJ1-2,NA,CSAKIDMPANYGYTF,TGCAGTGCTAAAATCGACATGCCAGCTAACTATGGCTACACCTTC
TRBV7-2,many,TRBJ2-2,NA,CASSSGKNTGELFF,TGTGCCAGCAGCTCCGGGAAGAACACCGGGGAGCTGTTTTTT
TRBV6-5,NA,TRBJ1-5,TRBD1,CASSSGGAGNQPQHF,TGTGCCAGCAGTTCAGGGGGCGCGGGCAATCAGCCCCAGCATTTT
TRBV7-8,many,TRBJ1-4,NA,CASSSGRGNEKLFF,TGTGCCAGCAGCTCAGGACGGGGTAATGAAAAACTGTTTTTT
TRBV12-3/TRBV12-4,many,TRBJ2-3,NA,CASSLQGSDTQYF,TGTGCCAGCAGTTTACAGGGATCAGATACGCAGTATTTT
TRBV7-6,NA,TRBJ2-7,TRBD1,CASSSEARGRYEQYF,TGTGCCAGCAGCTCAGAGGCCAGGGGGCGGTACGAGCAGTACTTC
TRBV7-2,many,TRBJ2-3,NA,CASSLGGRRGATDTQYF,TGTGCCAGCAGCTTAGGGGGGAGACGTGGGGCCACAGATACGCAGTATTTT
TRBV27,NA,TRBJ2-7,NA,CATGTQPYEQYF,TGTGCCACCGGGACACAGCCCTACGAGCAGTACTTC
TRBV4-1,few,TRBJ1-2,NA,CASSQEPDPNYGYTF,TGCGCCAGCAGCCAAGAACCAGACCCCAACTATGGCTACACCTTC
TRBV20-1,few,TRBJ2-1,TRBD2,CSAKRGLAGDIWGNEQFF,TGCAGTGCTAAGAGGGGACTAGCGGGAGACATCTGGGGGAATGAGCAGTTCTTC
TRBV7-2,many,TRBJ2-7,TRBD2,CASSLRGTSGSLTYEQYF,TGTGCCAGCAGCTTAAGGGGGACTAGCGGGAGCCTTACCTACGAGCAGTACTTC
TRBV29-1,NA,TRBJ2-1,TRBD1,CSVVRDRGLYNEQFF,TGCAGCGTTGTCCGGGACAGAGGCTTATACAATGAGCAGTTCTTC
TRBV3-1,NA,TRBJ2-3,TRBD2,CASSKYRVSGGGADTQYF,TGTGCCAGCAGCAAATACCGGGTTAGCGGGGGGGGGGCAGATACGCAGTATTTT
TRBV7-2,many,TRBJ1-1,NA,CASSLDPRTEAFF,TGTGCCAGCAGCTTAGACCCGCGCACTGAAGCTTTCTTT
TRBV28,many,TRBJ1-2,TRBD1,CASSLGLTGAVGYTF,TGTGCCAGCAGTTTAGGCCTAACAGGGGCCGTAGGCTACACCTTC
TRBV7-2,many,TRBJ2-1,TRBD2,CASSHLALAGLYNEQFF,TGTGCCAGCAGCCACTTGGCCCTAGCGGGGCTCTACAATGAGCAGTTCTTC
TRBV29-1,NA,TRBJ1-2,TRBD1,CSVVGTGGFYGYTF,TGCAGCGTAGTCGGGACAGGGGGCTTCTATGGCTACACCTTC
TRBV12-3/TRBV12-4,NA,TRBJ1-5,NA,CASSLRQPSNQPQHF,TGTGCCAGCAGTTTACGGCAACCTAGCAATCAGCCCCAGCATTTT
TRBV25-1,many,TRBJ2-3,TRBD2,CASSGTSGNTDTQYF,TGTGCCAGCAGTGGGACTAGCGGGAACACAGATACGCAGTATTTT
TRBV7-3,many,TRBJ2-3,TRBD2,CASSYAASGRYGKGTDTQYF,TGTGCCAGCAGTTATGCGGCTAGCGGGAGATATGGAAAGGGCACAGATACGCAGTATTTT
TRBV12-3/TRBV12-4,many,TRBJ2-1,TRBD2,CASSPTSGHNNEQFF,TGTGCCAGCAGCCCGACTAGCGGGCACAACAATGAGCAGTTCTTC
TRBV2,few,TRBJ2-1,NA,CARWEGDNNEQFF,TGTGCCAGATGGGAGGGGGATAACAATGAGCAGTTCTTC
TRBV5-1,few,TRBJ2-1,NA,CASSLAGEYNEQFF,TGCGCCAGCAGCTTGGCAGGGGAATACAATGAGCAGTTCTTC
TRBV12-3/TRBV12-4,many,TRBJ1-2,NA,CASSSHRERNYGYTF,TGTGCCAGCAGTTCGCACAGGGAACGAAACTATGGCTACACCTTC
TRBV20-1,few,TRBJ2-2,NA,CRTGLANTGELFF,TGCAGGACGGGGTTGGCGAACACCGGGGAGCTGTTTTTT
TRBV2,NA,TRBJ2-7,NA,CASSEARYEQYF,TGTGCCAGCAGTGAAGCCCGATACGAGCAGTACTTC
TRBV28,few,TRBJ2-1,TRBD2,CASSVGGTSGRNNEQFF,TGTGCCAGCAGTGTAGGAGGGACTAGCGGGAGGAACAATGAGCAGTTCTTC
TRBV28,few,TRBJ2-7,NA,CASSPLYPGNYEQYF,TGTGCCAGCAGTCCTCTATATCCCGGGAACTACGAGCAGTACTTC
TRBV27,few,TRBJ2-1,TRBD1,CASSLRINPVGRDSSYNEQFF,TGTGCCAGCAGTTTAAGAATCAATCCGGTGGGTAGGGACAGTTCCTACAATGAGCAGTTCTTC
TRBV28,few,TRBJ1-2,NA,CASSSPRFLVYGYTF,TGTGCCAGCAGTTCTCCCCGGTTCCTTGTTTATGGCTACACCTTC
TRBV28,many,TRBJ2-3,TRBD2,CASSSPGGSDTQYF,TGTGCCAGCAGTTCTCCGGGAGGCTCAGATACGCAGTATTTT
TRBV7-3,many,TRBJ2-6,TRBD1,CASSLQGALSGANVLTF,TGTGCCAGCAGCTTACAGGGGGCTCTTTCTGGGGCCAACGTCCTGACTTTC
TRBV12-5,many,TRBJ1-1,TRBD1,CASGRQGRGNTEAFF,TGTGCTAGTGGCCGACAGGGGAGGGGGAACACTGAAGCTTTCTTT
TRBV5-1,NA,TRBJ2-2,NA,CASSGYGTGELFF,TGCGCCAGCAGCGGCTATGGTACCGGGGAGCTGTTTTTT
TRBV6-2/TRBV6-3,many,TRBJ2-2,NA,CASRFRDNTGELFF,TGTGCCAGCAGATTCAGGGATAACACCGGGGAGCTGTTTTTT
TRBV20-1,few,TRBJ1-1,NA,CSARSASGDVGYTEAFF,TGCAGTGCTAGGTCGGCATCGGGAGACGTCGGGTACACTGAAGCTTTCTTT
TRBV5-5,NA,TRBJ1-4,NA,CASSFMSEKLFF,TGTGCCAGCAGCTTTATGAGTGAAAAACTGTTTTTT
TRBV20-1,few,TRBJ2-1,NA,CSARDWGDGEQFF,TGCAGTGCTAGAGATTGGGGCGACGGTGAGCAGTTCTTC
TRBV6-5,NA,TRBJ1-6,NA,CASSWKTGSSYNSPLHF,TGTGCCAGCAGTTGGAAAACAGGGAGTAGCTATAATTCACCCCTCCACTTT
TRBV7-2,many,TRBJ2-3,TRBD2,CASSPHLRAGGSTDTQYF,TGTGCCAGCAGCCCACACCTGCGTGCGGGAGGCAGCACAGATACGCAGTATTTT
TRBV7-2,many,TRBJ2-7,NA,CASSSRGHGELGSYEQYF,TGTGCCAGCAGCTCCAGAGGCCACGGGGAGCTTGGCTCCTACGAGCAGTACTTC
TRBV6-2/TRBV6-3,many,TRBJ2-7,NA,CASSSTGPSILYEQYF,TGTGCCAGCAGTTCGACAGGTCCTTCGATCTTGTACGAGCAGTACTTC
TRBV19,many,TRBJ1-4,TRBD1,CASSSYPGQLSTNEKLFF,TGTGCCAGTAGTTCTTATCCGGGACAGTTATCAACTAATGAAAAACTGTTTTTT
TRBV5-6,NA,TRBJ1-5,NA,CASSLRGAPNQPQHF,TGTGCCAGCAGCTTGCGGGGGGCTCCGAATCAGCCCCAGCATTTT
TRBV6-2/TRBV6-3,few,TRBJ2-7,NA,CASSPLVTGGPSYEQYF,TGTGCCAGCAGCCCGTTAGTCACGGGCGGCCCATCCTACGAGCAGTACTTC
TRBV7-2,many,TRBJ2-3,TRBD2,CASSMSGGLSTDTQYF,TGTGCCAGCAGTATGAGCGGGGGGCTTAGCACAGATACGCAGTATTTT
TRBV7-9,few,TRBJ1-5,NA,CASSPWTDNQPQHF,TGTGCCAGCAGCCCCTGGACAGACAATCAGCCCCAGCATTTT
TRBV3-1,few,TRBJ2-5,TRBD2,CASSALAGDIETQYF,TGTGCCAGCAGCGCACTAGCGGGTGATATCGAGACCCAGTACTTC
TRBV12-3/TRBV12-4,few,TRBJ2-3,NA,CASSLGYTDTQYF,TGTGCCAGCAGTTTAGGGTACACAGATACGCAGTATTTT